This TCR beta chain derives from a study of response to subunit inactivated influenza vaccine. MiXCR, applied by TCRdb to the RT-PCR reads, yields one record per CDR3 protein. Among about 540,000 distinct CDR3 sequences listed, around 15% were seen once. Findings and limits, study-wide: That few new T cells are recruited by each seasonal influenza vaccination was the authors' suggestion.

Trimming removed 5 bases from V and 0 bases from J, with 10 bases in between. Per germline, CDR1 KGHSH and CDR2 LQKENI. The CDR3 is 14 residues long. Regarding this clonotype: Its antigen is not known.

The sequence was obtained from a man aged 45 to 65 who received an inactivated influenza vaccine. Sequences were derived from PBMCs from blood, sampled 12 days after vaccination. The rearrangement uses TRBV18 and TRBJ1-2; D not resolved. The CDR3: CASSWDLPNYGYTF. CDR3 bases: TGTGCCAGCTCATGGGATCTGCCTAACTATGGCTACACCTTC.